This T cell receptor (beta chain) was captured by sequencing in a study of CD8+ T cells in alopecia areata. As for the study in general: Tofacitinib administration to treated patients was oral, at 5 to 10 mg twice daily. Regarding the study as a whole: For lesional scalp, especially alopecia totalis/universalis, clonality was higher than in normal scalp.

Following RNA extraction, reverse transcription yielded cDNA that acted as the sequencing template. Measured with immunoSEQ multiplex PCR; TCRdb has only the in-frame clones, and not every one. The sample has over 150,000 clones; 53% are singletons. About this clone: Antigen: not known.

The treatment denotes: oral pan-JAK inhibitor, 5-10 mg twice daily. A FACSAria was used to sort CD4+ and CD8+ T cells. These cells came from PBMCs. This clonotype originated in a human donor with alopecia areata. The starting material was CD8+ T cells sorted from blood, obtained at week 24, from a patient treated with tofacitinib.

The CDR3 DNA reads TGTGCCAGCACCATCCACAGTGGGGGCTATTACAATGAGCAGTTCTTC. It codes for CASTIHSGGYYNEQFF. V is TRBV11-2 and J is TRBJ2-1; possible D gene TRBD1, 6 bases. Germline V gene lookup returns CDR1 SGHAT and CDR2 FQNNGV. CDR3 length: 16 residues. Trimming removed 7 bases at V and 4 bases at J, with 20 bases between.